A single sample is the source of the 14 T cell receptor beta chains below, sequenced in a study of metastatic and nonmetastatic thyroid tumors (dated by TCRdb to about 2020). The protocol used for the library was PCR. Reads for this sample came from an Illumina HiSeq 4000. TCRdb trimmed the raw reads at Q25, called clones with MiXCR and kept productive beta chains. The sample table shows 18,000 or so clones, and roughly 23% are seen once. 15% to 20% of the sample goes to the ten largest clones. No patient had received any treatment before thyroid surgery. Sequencing used tumor tissue. The receptor source for this set is a female donor with papillary thyroid cancer or a benign thyroid nodule (not recorded which). Some clones in this sample may be carry-over from other donors' samples.

This clone was counted at least ten times. The V gene is TRBV19, the J gene TRBJ2-3; perhaps TRBD2 as D (6 bases). Germline V gives CDR1 LNHDA, CDR2 SQIVND (reference sequence). V was pared by 4 bases and J by 7 bases, with 24 bases between. The CDR3 is made up of 17 amino acids. The CDR3 spells CASSSTGLRIEPYTQYF. In DNA form, the CDR3 reads TGTGCCAGTAGTAGCACGGGACTTCGCATCGAACCGTATACGCAGTATTTT.

Many counts were recorded for this clone. This chain joins TRBV2 and TRBJ2-2; D gene uncertain. The germline V gene encodes CDR1 SNHLY and CDR2 FYNNEI. Trimming took 6 bases from V and 2 from J, leaving 13 bases between them. The CDR3 spans 15 residues. The CDR3 loop is CASRAPPGNTGELFF. Here the CDR3 DNA reads TGTGCCAGCAGGGCCCCCCCGGGTAACACCGGGGAGCTGTTTTTT.

This chain joins TRBV5-5 and TRBJ1-2; D is unresolved. V was trimmed by 0 bases and J by 8 bases, leaving 11 bases between them. CDR1 SGHKS and CDR2 YYEKEE come from the germline V gene (reference sequence). CDR3 length equals 13 residues. The DNA for the CDR3 is TGTGCCAGCAGCTTGGAACCCATTCTGGGCTACACCTTC. Amino acids: CASSLEPILGYTF.

The chain links TRBV11-3 to TRBJ2-1; the D is unclear. The V end lost 1 base, the J end lost 8 bases, and 6 bases lay between the germline ends. Looked up from germline, CDR1 is SGHNT and CDR2 is YENEEA. The CDR3 covers 12 residues. The CDR3 here is CASSLVPDEQFF. The CDR3 DNA reads TGTGCCAGCAGCTTAGTCCCGGATGAGCAGTTCTTC.

This clone was seen at least ten times. At the DNA level, this CDR3 is encoded by other sequences in the same sample as well. V is TRBV20-1 and J is TRBJ2-7; D possibly corresponds to TRBD2 (5 bases). The CDR3 length is 12 residues. Looked up from germline, CDR1 is DFQATT and CDR2 is SNEGSKA (reference sequence). Trimming removed 1 base from V and 6 bases from J, with 10 bases in between. CDR3 loop: CSARGEGFEQYF. CDR3 in DNA: TGCAGTGCTAGAGGTGAGGGATTCGAGCAGTACTTC.

The gene calls are TRBV11-2 and TRBJ1-2; 8 bases fit TRBD1. Germline V gene lookup returns CDR1 SGHAT and CDR2 FQNNGV. J gave up 3 bases and V 5 bases, and 5 bases lay outside the gene matches. The CDR3 has 14 residues. The CDR3 DNA follows: TGTGCCAGCAGCCTCTTACAGGGGGACTATGGCTACACCTTC. Translation gives CASSLLQGDYGYTF.

J is TRBJ2-1 and V is TRBV11-2; the D gene is possibly TRBD2 (6 bases). The ends were cut back, 2 bases at V and 3 bases at J, with 11 bases in the middle. Germline V gene lookup returns CDR1 SGHAT and CDR2 FQNNGV. CDR3 length equals 15 residues. CDR3 protein: CASSLLGTGYNEQFF. CDR3 bases: TGTGCCAGCAGCTTATTGGGGACTGGCTACAATGAGCAGTTCTTC.

The V and J genes are TRBV6-2 or TRBV6-3 and TRBJ2-1; 10 bases map to TRBD2. Germline trimming cut 5 bases from V and 5 bases from J; bases unmatched to any gene: 15. Germline lookup yields CDR1 MNHEY and CDR2 SVGEGT. The CDR3 extends over 18 amino acids. The CDR3 loop reads CASSQLSSGTSVHNEQFF. The CDR3 DNA reads as TGTGCCAGCAGTCAATTATCTTCCGGGACTAGCGTACACAATGAGCAGTTCTTC.

This clone showed up many times. J is TRBJ1-1 and V is TRBV7-9; weak D call: TRBD1 (5 bases). Trimming removed 7 bases at V and 2 bases at J, with 14 bases between. The CDR3 extends over 14 amino acids. Germline-derived CDR1 and CDR2 are SEHNR and FQNEAQ (reference sequence). The CDR3 is CASKAGRGNTEAFF. In DNA form, the CDR3 reads TGTGCCAGCAAGGCAGGGAGGGGAAACACTGAAGCTTTCTTT.

The table lists this clone with many counts. The chain joins TRBV5-5 to TRBJ1-1; D call uncertain. Trimming stripped 0 bases from V and 8 bases from J, with 14 bases between. The CDR3 loop spans 14 amino acids. Germline CDR1 SGHKS, CDR2 YYEKEE (reference sequence). The DNA for the CDR3 is TGTGCCAGCAGCTTGGCGTTGGTGGGTGGAGAAGCTTTCTTT. This codes for CASSLALVGGEAFF.

A few counts support this clone. The J gene is TRBJ1-6, the V gene TRBV6-4, with D possibly TRBD1 on 5 matching bases. V lost 4 bases to trimming and J lost 5 bases, with 6 bases between them. Germline V gives CDR1 MRHNA, CDR2 SNTAGT. This CDR3 has 13 amino acids. The CDR3 region has the DNA TGTGCCAGCAGTGTACAGGATAATTCACCCCTCCACTTT. Protein product: CASSVQDNSPLHF.

This clone was found many times. The rearrangement links TRBV20-1 to TRBJ2-7; tentative D call: TRBD2 (6 bases). CDR1 DFQATT and CDR2 SNEGSKA come from the germline V gene (reference sequence). V lost 0 bases and J 5 bases, leaving 11 bases between the germline ends. This CDR3 has 13 amino acids. In DNA, the CDR3 is TGCAGTGCTAGAGATCCGGGGGTGGACGAGCAGTACTTC. Translation gives CSARDPGVDEQYF.

The J gene is TRBJ1-1, the V gene TRBV6-1; TRBD1 matches at 12 bases. Germline CDR1 and CDR2: MNHNS and SASEGT. The V segment lost 10 bases and the J segment 14 bases; nucleotides outside the gene matches: 23. CDR3 length equals 16 residues. The CDR3 region is CATTMGTGGANTESFF. The CDR3 DNA sequence: TGTGCCACCACGATGGGGACAGGGGGCGCGAACACTGAATCCTTCTTT.

There are many counts of this clone. The chain couples TRBV3-1 to TRBJ1-2, with 10 bases lining up with TRBD1. The trim removed 6 bases at V and 3 bases at J, leaving 10 bases unmatched. The CDR3 has 16 amino acids. Germline assignment: CDR1 LGHDT and CDR2 YNNKEL (reference sequence). CDR3 residues: CASRLTGTGEDYGYTF. The CDR3, as DNA: TGTGCCAGCAGACTCACCGGGACAGGGGAGGACTATGGCTACACCTTC.